These T cell receptor beta chains were read from a single sample in a study of lymphopenia after photon versus proton radiotherapy. Repertoires were generated with immunoSEQ multiplex PCR, while TCRdb's copy carries only in-frame clones and drops some. The table lists 55,000 to 85,000 clones, around 93% of them singletons. The sequencing here drew on peripheral blood, taken from a patient treated with photon-based radiotherapy. These receptors were collected from a woman in her forties with cholangiocarcinoma. CDR3s include the opening cysteine and the closing phenylalanine or tryptophan. Each record gives: clone size, J gene, D gene, V gene, CDR3 protein, CDR3 DNA. A D gene is named only where the DNA matches it firmly. The listing skips clone size in some rows; elsewhere it reads once, few, many or a size class.

.	TRBJ1-2	.	TRBV10-3	CAISEIAELGYTF	TGTGCCATCAGTGAGATTGCAGAGCTGGGCTACACCTTC
.	TRBJ2-7	.	TRBV30	CAWNGHRGNEQYF	TGTGCCTGGAACGGACACCGAGGAAACGAGCAGTACTTC
.	TRBJ2-1	.	TRBV19	CAILCGLEGGNEQFF	TGTGCCATCCTATGTGGGCTGGAAGGGGGGAATGAGCAGTTCTTC
.	TRBJ1-1	.	TRBV28	CASKLNTEAFF	TGTGCCAGCAAACTGAACACTGAAGCTTTCTTT
.	TRBJ2-2	.	TRBV7-2	CASSFEGINTGELFF	TGTGCCAGCAGCTTCGAGGGAATTAACACCGGGGAGCTGTTTTTT
.	TRBJ2-1	.	TRBV6-1	CASSEQAGYSYNEQFF	TGTGCCAGCAGTGAACAGGCCGGCTACTCCTACAATGAGCAGTTCTTC
.	TRBJ2-7	TRBD2	TRBV11-2	CASSSGLAVTYEQYF	TGTGCCAGCAGCTCGGGACTAGCCGTGACCTACGAGCAGTACTTC
.	TRBJ2-3	.	TRBV18	CASSFGNVADTQYF	TGTGCCAGCTCTTTCGGCAATGTGGCAGATACGCAGTATTTT
.	TRBJ1-5	TRBD1	TRBV16	CASSQSSRAGGNQPQHF	TGTGCCAGCAGCCAATCATCACGGGCAGGGGGGAATCAGCCCCAGCATTTT
.	TRBJ2-3	TRBD2	TRBV5-6	CASSLALAGYTDTQYF	TGTGCCAGCAGCTTGGCTCTAGCGGGGTACACAGATACGCAGTATTTT
once	TRBJ2-3	TRBD2	TRBV13	CASSTGTSGGTTDTQYF	TGTGCCAGCAGCACGGGGACTAGCGGGGGAACCACAGATACGCAGTATTTT
.	TRBJ1-2	.	TRBV28	CASSSPGDRVIGYTF	TGTGCCAGCAGCTCCCCGGGGGATCGAGTTATTGGCTACACCTTC
.	TRBJ1-2	.	TRBV23-1	CASHRDNRYGYTF	TGCGCCAGCCATAGGGACAATCGCTATGGCTACACCTTC
.	TRBJ1-1	.	TRBV5-1	CASSSRQESAGTEAFF	TGCGCCAGCAGCTCAAGACAGGAATCAGCTGGCACTGAAGCTTTCTTT
.	TRBJ2-2	.	TRBV19	CASSVLQGAKAGELFF	TGTGCCAGTAGTGTTTTACAGGGTGCAAAGGCCGGGGAGCTGTTTTTT
.	TRBJ1-4	TRBD1	TRBV11-2	CASSLGTGGVATNEKLFF	TGTGCCAGCAGCTTGGGGACAGGGGGCGTCGCAACTAATGAAAAACTGTTTTTT
few	TRBJ1-5	.	TRBV9	CASSVELRFQPQHF	TGTGCCAGCAGCGTAGAATTGCGGTTCCAGCCCCAGCATTTT
.	TRBJ1-1	TRBD1	TRBV4-3	CASSQRQGLEAFF	TGCGCCAGCAGCCAGAGACAGGGGCTGGAGGCTTTCTTT
.	TRBJ2-7	.	TRBV6-6	CASSYSDNSRYF	TGTGCCAGCAGTTACTCTGACAACTCGCGGTACTTC
.	TRBJ1-5	.	TRBV4-2	CASSLEGLNQPQHF	TGTGCCAGCAGCTTGGAAGGGTTGAATCAGCCCCAGCATTTT
.	TRBJ2-3	TRBD1	TRBV9	CASSPRTGQGSDTQYF	TGTGCCAGCAGCCCCCGAACCGGACAGGGGTCGGATACGCAGTATTTT
.	TRBJ2-3	TRBD2	TRBV19	CASSIGVAGVGTDTQYF	TGTGCCAGTAGTATAGGAGTAGCGGGGGTGGGCACAGATACGCAGTATTTT
.	TRBJ2-1	TRBD2	TRBV4-1	CASSYTSGRSYEQFF	TGCGCCAGCTCCTATACTAGCGGGAGGAGCTATGAGCAGTTCTTC
.	TRBJ2-3	.	TRBV25-1	CASSYKSDTQYF	TGTGCCAGCAGTTATAAATCAGATACGCAGTATTTT
.	TRBJ1-5	.	TRBV28	CASSLGFYQPQHF	TGTGCCAGCAGTTTGGGTTTTTATCAGCCCCAGCATTTT
.	TRBJ2-1	TRBD2	TRBV7-9	CASSLALAGPYEQFF	TGTGCCAGCAGCTTAGCTCTAGCGGGGCCGTATGAGCAGTTCTTC
.	TRBJ2-7	TRBD2	TRBV27	CASSPRLAGHYEQYF	TGTGCCAGCAGTCCCAGACTAGCGGGCCACTACGAGCAGTACTTC
.	TRBJ2-2	.	TRBV9	CASSTGTVRNTGELFF	TGTGCCAGCAGCACCGGGACTGTGAGGAACACCGGGGAGCTGTTTTTT
.	TRBJ2-7	.	TRBV7-2	CASSLEGGGSYEQYF	TGTGCCAGCAGCTTAGAGGGAGGGGGTTCCTACGAGCAGTACTTC
.	TRBJ1-2	.	TRBV30	CAWKLDSSNYGYTF	TGTGCCTGGAAGTTGGACAGCAGTAACTATGGCTACACCTTC
.	TRBJ2-7	TRBD1	TRBV11-2	CASSLVGQNEQYF	TGTGCCAGCAGCTTAGTGGGACAGAACGAGCAGTACTTC
once	TRBJ1-3	.	TRBV9	CARAPGGNTIYF	TGTGCCAGAGCTCCGGGGGGAAACACCATATATTTT
few	TRBJ1-2	.	TRBV20-1	CSATREDGYTF	TGCAGTGCTACCAGGGAGGATGGCTACACCTTC
.	TRBJ1-5	.	TRBV5-8	CASSFSGMGQPQHF	TGTGCCAGCAGCTTCTCAGGAATGGGTCAGCCCCAGCATTTT
once	TRBJ1-1	.	TRBV18	CASLGKANTEAFF	TGTGCCAGCTTAGGGAAGGCGAACACTGAAGCTTTCTTT
.	TRBJ2-7	.	TRBV5-4	CASSGGTHSYEQYF	TGTGCCAGCAGCGGAGGGACACACTCCTACGAGCAGTACTTC
once	TRBJ2-7	.	TRBV19	CASSPIVGAFTYEQYF	TGTGCCAGTAGCCCGATAGTAGGGGCTTTCACCTACGAGCAGTACTTC
.	TRBJ2-3	.	TRBV9	CASSVYEGGADTQYF	TGTGCCAGCAGCGTATACGAGGGAGGAGCAGATACGCAGTATTTT
.	TRBJ2-5	.	TRBV19	CASSMRMRTQETQYF	TGTGCCAGTAGTATGAGGATGAGGACCCAAGAGACCCAGTACTTC
.	TRBJ2-1	TRBD2	TRBV28	CATWTSGRGNEQFF	TGTGCCACCTGGACTAGCGGCCGGGGGAATGAGCAGTTCTTC
.	TRBJ1-4	TRBD1	TRBV7-8	CASSPRQGGEKLFF	TGTGCCAGCAGCCCGCGACAGGGGGGTGAAAAACTGTTTTTT
once	TRBJ2-1	.	TRBV11-2	CASTWAASSYNEQFF	TGTGCCAGCACTTGGGCGGCCAGCTCCTACAATGAGCAGTTCTTC
few	TRBJ2-7	TRBD1	TRBV18	CASSPRTGTYEQYF	TGTGCCAGCTCCCCGCGGACAGGGACCTACGAGCAGTACTTC
once	TRBJ1-1	TRBD1	TRBV10-3	CAISESKGQAVTEAFF	TGTGCCATCAGTGAGTCTAAGGGACAGGCCGTAACTGAAGCTTTCTTT
.	TRBJ2-2	TRBD2	TRBV4-1	CASSGTSGNTGELFF	TGCGCCAGCAGCGGGACTAGCGGGAACACCGGGGAGCTGTTTTTT
.	TRBJ1-1	TRBD1	TRBV5-1	CASSLPKQGAETEAFF	TGCGCCAGCAGCCTACCAAAGCAGGGGGCAGAGACTGAAGCTTTCTTT
.	TRBJ1-3	TRBD1	TRBV9	CASSVGVVPGQGLGNTIYF	TGTGCCAGCAGCGTAGGTGTGGTCCCGGGACAGGGGCTGGGAAACACCATATATTTT
few	TRBJ1-5	.	TRBV28	CASTWGAGQPQHF	TGTGCCAGCACCTGGGGGGCCGGCCAGCCCCAGCATTTT
.	TRBJ1-1	.	TRBV7-9	CASSFGDTEAFF	TGTGCCAGCAGCTTTGGAGACACTGAAGCTTTCTTT
.	TRBJ1-4	.	TRBV30	CAWSGPGEKLFF	TGTGCCTGGAGTGGACCGGGGGAAAAACTGTTTTTT
.	TRBJ2-7	TRBD1	TRBV28	CASRRGQEAYEQYF	TGTGCCAGCAGGAGAGGACAGGAGGCCTACGAGCAGTACTTC
.	TRBJ1-2	.	TRBV5-4	CASSLGQFYGYTF	TGTGCCAGCAGCTTAGGACAGTTCTATGGCTACACCTTC
.	TRBJ1-5	.	TRBV19	CASDREGNQPQHF	TGTGCCAGTGACAGAGAGGGAAATCAGCCCCAGCATTTT
.	TRBJ2-1	.	TRBV28	CASSPMDMPGEFF	TGTGCCAGCAGTCCCATGGACATGCCCGGGGAGTTCTTC
.	TRBJ2-1	TRBD2	TRBV9	CASSVGGLAGGGTYNEQFF	TGTGCCAGCAGCGTAGGGGGGCTAGCGGGAGGTGGAACCTACAATGAGCAGTTCTTC